These 21 T cell receptor beta chains were sequenced from one sample in a study of radiation and T cells in renal cell carcinoma. TCRdb's table, derived via immunoSEQ multiplex PCR, lists solely in-frame clones and lacks some. In the table there are approximately 70,000 clones, about three quarters of which are singletons. The sample's time point: blood 4 weeks post-SBRT, at nephrectomy. Treatment defined: 15 Gy SBRT to primary tumor, nephrectomy 4 weeks later. Sequences were derived from blood, sampled from a patient whose treatment included radiotherapy and nephrectomy. The source is a man aged 55 to 70 with renal cell carcinoma.

The chain carries TRBV7-9 and TRBJ2-7; 9 nucleotides match TRBD1. The CDR3 is 14 amino acids. V lost 0 bases and J lost 3; bases outside the gene matches: 0. Germline V gives CDR1 SEHNR, CDR2 FQNEAQ (reference sequence). CDR3: CASSLAGQGYEQYF. The CDR3 nucleotides read TGTGCCAGCAGCTTAGCGGGACAGGGCTACGAGCAGTACTTC.

The V gene is TRBV7-2, the J gene TRBJ2-7; 9 bases match TRBD1. This CDR3 comprises 15 residues. Germline loops: CDR1 SGHTA, CDR2 FQGNSA. The junction had 2 bases not matched to a gene; V was cut back by 0 bases and J by 2 bases. This CDR3 reads CASSLAGTGPYEQYV. CDR3 DNA sequence: TGTGCCAGCAGCTTAGCCGGGACAGGGCCCTACGAGCAGTACGTC.

This clone has a handful of counts. The J gene is TRBJ1-4, the V gene TRBV7-2, with 8 bases fitting TRBD1. Unmatched junction bases numbered 5, after V lost 6 bases and J lost 5 bases. This CDR3 comprises 14 residues. The V gene's germline CDR1 is SGHTA and CDR2 FQGNSA. For the CDR3, the DNA is TGTGCCAGCAGTTTTGGACAGGGAAATGAAAAACTGTTTTTT. This sequence encodes CASSFGQGNEKLFF.

This chain links TRBV16 with TRBJ1-5; 8 positions agree with TRBD1. The length of the CDR3 is 16 residues. The V gene's germline CDR1 is KGHSY and CDR2 FQNENV. The ends lost 4 bases at V and 0 bases at J; junction bases unmatched: 5. CDR3 in amino acids: CASSPGTGYSNQPQHF. The CDR3 nucleotides read TGTGCCAGCAGCCCGGGGACAGGTTATAGCAATCAGCCCCAGCATTTT.

The gene calls are TRBV9 and TRBJ1-4; D is unclear. The CDR3 is made up of 14 amino acids. The V gene's germline CDR1 is SGDLS and CDR2 YYNGEE. Trimming took off 4 bases at V and 4 bases at J, with 11 bases between the two ends. DNA for the CDR3: TGTGCCAGCAGCCAGGTTGGGGATAATGAAAAACTGTTTTTT. It yields the protein CASSQVGDNEKLFF.

The chain has TRBV11-2 and TRBJ2-4, with D possibly being TRBD1 or TRBD2 (6 bases each). Germline CDR1 SGHAT, CDR2 FQNNGV. V was clipped by 3 bases and J by 1 base, with 19 bases between them. This CDR3 has 18 residues. Here the CDR3 reads CASSFPSFRGRAKNIQYF. The DNA for the CDR3 is TGTGCCAGCAGCTTCCCCTCTTTTAGGGGGAGGGCCAAAAACATTCAGTACTTC.

This clone is a singleton in its sample. The chain uses TRBV29-1 and TRBJ1-1, with D uncertain. Germline V lookup: CDR1 SQVTM, CDR2 ANQGSEA. Trimming stripped 7 bases from V and 3 bases from J, with 9 bases between. The CDR3 consists of 11 residues. The CDR3 DNA is TGCAGCGCCCTCAGTTACACTGAAGCTTTCTTT. As protein: CSALSYTEAFF.

The chain carries TRBV7-2 and TRBJ1-1; D is perhaps TRBD1 (5 bases). CDR1 is SGHTA and CDR2 is FQGNSA in the germline V gene. Trimming took 5 bases from V and 3 from J, leaving 10 bases between them. The CDR3 totals 13 residues. CDR3 amino acids: CASSPGPDTEAFF. The CDR3 DNA follows: TGTGCCAGCAGCCCGGGGCCGGACACTGAAGCTTTCTTT.

This chain joins TRBV10-3 and TRBJ2-5; 9 nucleotides agree with TRBD2. Germline V gene sequence: CDR1 ENHRY, CDR2 SYGVKD. The CDR3 covers 13 residues. V lost 8 bases to trimming and J lost 1 base; unmatched junction nucleotides: 2. CDR3 loop: CAIQREAQETQYF. CDR3 coding DNA: TGTGCCATCCAGCGGGAGGCCCAAGAGACCCAGTACTTC.

This chain links TRBV10-3 with TRBJ1-6; D is ambiguous. The CDR3 extends over 14 amino acids. Germline V gene sequence: CDR1 ENHRY, CDR2 SYGVKD. Trimming took off 6 bases at V and 2 bases at J, with 8 bases between the two ends. CDR3 nucleotides: TGTGCCATCAGGGTTTCCACCTATAATTCACCCCTCCACTTT. It specifies CAIRVSTYNSPLHF.

This clone was counted many times. The V gene is TRBV6-1, the J gene TRBJ2-5, with a weak D call TRBD1 (6 bases). V was shortened by 3 bases and J by 0 bases, with 11 bases between the two germline ends. The CDR3 spans 15 residues. Germline assignment: CDR1 MNHNS and CDR2 SASEGT. The CDR3 DNA sequence: TGTGCCAGCAGTGAGACTTCAGGGGACCAAGAGACCCAGTACTTC. Translation: CASSETSGDQETQYF.

The chain uses TRBV19 and TRBJ2-7, with D possibly being TRBD1 (6 bases). The V end lost 6 bases, the J end lost 3 bases, and 18 bases lay between the germline ends. The CDR3 runs 15 residues. Germline V gives CDR1 LNHDA, CDR2 SQIVND (reference sequence). The CDR3 coding sequence is TGTGCCAGTAGGATCCAGACAGGCCCTTACTACGAGCAGTACTTC. This codes for CASRIQTGPYYEQYF.

This sequence joins TRBV19 and TRBJ1-4, with a tentative D call TRBD1 (5 bases). The CDR3 totals 16 residues. V gave up 1 base and J gave up 4 bases, with 13 bases separating them. From germline, CDR1 is LNHDA and CDR2 SQIVND (reference sequence). In DNA form, the CDR3 reads TGTGCCAGTAGTATAGGTAGACAGATTAATAATGAAAAACTGTTTTTT. This codes for CASSIGRQINNEKLFF.

The V call is TRBV5-4, the J call TRBJ1-3; D unclear. The germline V gene encodes CDR1 SGHNT and CDR2 YYREEE (reference sequence). The V gene lost 0 bases and the J gene lost 0 bases, with 7 bases spanning the gap. The CDR3 has 15 amino acids. The CDR3 coding sequence is TGTGCCAGCAGCTTGGGGCCAAGCTCTGGAAACACCATATATTTT. Amino acid sequence: CASSLGPSSGNTIYF.

This chain links TRBV5-6 with TRBJ1-2; unclear D gene. CDR1 is SGHDT, CDR2 YYEEEE, per germline. The V end was cut by 1 base, the J end by 4 bases, with 14 bases between. The CDR3 contains 15 residues. The CDR3 is CASSLMAGQAYGYTF. CDR3 nucleotide sequence: TGTGCCAGCAGCTTGATGGCCGGTCAGGCCTATGGCTACACCTTC.

V gene TRBV6-1 combines with J gene TRBJ1-5; the D is unclear. This CDR3 comprises 14 residues. CDR1 is MNHNS, CDR2 SASEGT, per germline. Trimming took 6 bases from V and 0 from J, leaving 9 bases between them. CDR3 in DNA: TGTGCCAGCAGCGGGGAGTTTAGCAATCAGCCCCAGCATTTT. It translates to CASSGEFSNQPQHF.

The chain uses TRBV5-1 and TRBJ2-1, with 11 bases matching TRBD2. The CDR3 covers 17 residues. Losses at the gene ends were 3 bases for V and 8 bases for J; bases not matched to a gene: 13. Germline V gene sequence: CDR1 SGHRS, CDR2 YFSETQ. CDR3 coding DNA: TGCGCCAGCAGCTCCTTAATATTATCGACTAGCGGGGATGAGCAGTTCTTC. The encoded protein is CASSSLILSTSGDEQFF.

CDR3 residues: CASSLAGGSYTEAFF. The CDR3 coding sequence is TGTGCCAGCAGCTTGGCGGGGGGGAGCTACACTGAAGCTTTCTTT. This sequence joins TRBV5-6 and TRBJ1-1; D might be TRBD1 (5 bases). The length of the CDR3 is 15 residues. The germline CDR1 and CDR2 sequences are SGHDT and YYEEEE. V lost 0 bases and J lost 3, with 12 bases in between. Full variable domain (missing parts from reference TRBV5-6 and TRBJ1-1): DAGVTQSPTHLIKTRGQQVTLRCSPKSGHDTVSWYQQALGQGPQFIFQYYEEEERQRGNFPDRFSGHQFPNYSSELNVNALLLGDSALYLCASSLAGGSYTEAFFGQGTRLTVV.

A single count supports this clone. This chain joins TRBV7-9 and TRBJ2-3; D remains ambiguous. Per germline, CDR1 SEHNR and CDR2 FQNEAQ (reference sequence). The V gene lost 5 bases and the J gene lost 4 bases, with 13 bases spanning the gap. This CDR3 has 14 residues. The CDR3: CASSLYHSADTQYF. The CDR3 DNA reads as TGTGCCAGCAGCCTGTACCACAGCGCAGATACGCAGTATTTT. Supplemented by reference TRBV7-9 and TRBJ2-3, the full variable domain reads DTGVSQNPRHKITKRGQNVTFRCDPISEHNRLYWYRQTLGQGPEFLTYFQNEAQLEKSRLLSDRFSAERPKGSFSTLEIQRTEQGDSAMYLCASSLYHSADTQYFGPGTRLTVL.

The J gene is TRBJ2-2, the V gene TRBV27, with a tentative D call TRBD1 (5 bases). Germline lookup yields CDR1 MNHEY and CDR2 SMNVEV (reference sequence). The CDR3 consists of 15 residues. Deletions cut 3 bases from V and 6 bases from J, with 14 bases between. Here the CDR3 reads CASSFSDSYAGELFF. The CDR3, as DNA: TGTGCCAGCAGTTTTTCTGACAGTTATGCCGGGGAGCTGTTTTTT.

The rearrangement joins TRBV27 to TRBJ1-5; weak D call: TRBD1 (5 bases). Trimming took 7 bases from V and 5 from J, leaving 18 bases between them. This CDR3 region has 15 residues. The germline gives CDR1 MNHEY, CDR2 SMNVEV (reference sequence). CDR3 nucleotides: TGTGCCAGCAACAAGGTAGGGGCGTGGGATCAGCCCCAGCATTTT. Amino acids: CASNKVGAWDQPQHF.